The 6 T cell receptor beta chains below all came from one sample that was sequenced in a study of Graves' ophthalmopathy and Graves' hyperthyroidism. TCR beta CDR3 amplification used RNA transcripts. RT-PCR in the first round used HTBI primers; a second-round multiplex PCR followed. TCRdb independently ran MiXCR on the multiplex PCR reads; one entry per CDR3 protein. Seen here are roughly 610,000 distinct CDR3 sequences, 20% to 25% observed once, and the top ten hold around 6.5%. Sequenced: peripheral blood. The receptor set was obtained from a woman aged 18-30 years with stable Graves' hyperthyroidism. Some clones in this sample may be carry-over from other donors' samples.

The table lists this clonotype with many counts. The rearrangement links TRBV7-2 to TRBJ2-7, with D unresolved. V shed 5 bases and J shed 1 base, with 12 bases lying between them. From germline, CDR1 is SGHTA and CDR2 FQGNSA. The CDR3 is made up of 14 amino acids. CDR3 sequence (DNA): TGTGCCAGCAGCCGCGACACGGTGTCCTACGAGCAGTACTTC. As protein: CASSRDTVSYEQYF.

This clonotype appeared many times. The chain uses TRBV28 and TRBJ1-6, with D perhaps matching TRBD1 (5 bases). With 6 bases removed from V and 9 bases from J, the gap between germline ends came to 18 bases. This CDR3 has 15 amino acids. Germline loops: CDR1 MDHEN, CDR2 SYDVKM. This chain's CDR3 is CASRPSQGGFSPLHF. The CDR3 region has the DNA TGTGCCAGCAGACCTTCCCAGGGCGGGTTTTCACCCCTCCACTTT.

V usage is TRBV15 and J usage is TRBJ1-5, with unresolved D. Trimming stripped 0 bases from V and 7 bases from J, with 13 bases between. Germline CDR1 reads LNHNV; CDR2 reads YYDKDF (reference sequence). The CDR3 is made up of 15 amino acids. CDR3: CATSRDPDARQPQHF. CDR3 DNA: TGTGCCACCAGCAGAGATCCGGACGCCCGACAGCCCCAGCATTTT.

This clonotype was seen many times. The J gene is TRBJ2-7, the V gene TRBV7-6; 7 bases are a match to TRBD2. The trim removed 5 bases at V and 7 bases at J, leaving 8 bases unmatched. Germline V CDR1 and CDR2: SGHVS, FNYEAQ. The CDR3 runs 13 residues. The CDR3 DNA is TGTGCCAGCAGCCCGAGCGGGGTCCGAGAGCAGTACTTC. Protein product: CASSPSGVREQYF.

This clonotype was recorded a few times. The rearrangement uses TRBV7-2 and TRBJ1-1; a weak D match, TRBD1 (6 bases). The V and J ends lost 1 base and 5 bases respectively, with 14 bases between them. Germline V gene sequence: CDR1 SGHTA, CDR2 FQGNSA. The CDR3 runs to 15 residues. The CDR3 coding sequence is TGTGCCAGCAGCTTAGGTCCAGGGGTAGGGACTGAAGCTTTCTTT. Translation gives CASSLGPGVGTEAFF.

This clonotype has ten or more counts. J is TRBJ1-2 and V is TRBV12-3 or TRBV12-4, with 8 bases lining up with TRBD1. This CDR3 spans 15 amino acids. Germline trimming cut 3 bases from V and 1 base from J; bases unmatched to any gene: 4. This chain's CDR3 is CASSFTGGGNYGYTF. The CDR3 coding sequence is TGTGCCAGCAGTTTTACAGGGGGTGGTAACTATGGCTACACCTTC.